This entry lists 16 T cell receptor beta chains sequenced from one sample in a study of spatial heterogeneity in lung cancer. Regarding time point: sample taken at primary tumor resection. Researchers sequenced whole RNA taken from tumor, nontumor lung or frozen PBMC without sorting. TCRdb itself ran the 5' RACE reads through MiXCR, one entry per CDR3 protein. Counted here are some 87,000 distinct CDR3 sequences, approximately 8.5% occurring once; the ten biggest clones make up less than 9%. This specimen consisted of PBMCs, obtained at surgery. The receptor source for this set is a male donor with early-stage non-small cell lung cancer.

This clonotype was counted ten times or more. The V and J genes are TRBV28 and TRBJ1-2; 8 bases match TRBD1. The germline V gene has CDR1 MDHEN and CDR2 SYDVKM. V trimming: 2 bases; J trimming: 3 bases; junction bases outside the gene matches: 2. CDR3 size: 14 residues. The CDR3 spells CASSLQGAYYGYTF. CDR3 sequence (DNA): TGTGCCAGCAGTTTACAGGGGGCGTACTATGGCTACACCTTC.

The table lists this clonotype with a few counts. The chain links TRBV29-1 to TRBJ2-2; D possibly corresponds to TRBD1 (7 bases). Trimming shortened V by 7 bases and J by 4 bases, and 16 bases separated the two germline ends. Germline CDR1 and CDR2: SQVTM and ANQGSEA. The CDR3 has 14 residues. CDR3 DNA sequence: TGCAGCGGGAGGGACAGCGGTGGCACCGGGGAGCTGTTTTTT. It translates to CSGRDSGGTGELFF.

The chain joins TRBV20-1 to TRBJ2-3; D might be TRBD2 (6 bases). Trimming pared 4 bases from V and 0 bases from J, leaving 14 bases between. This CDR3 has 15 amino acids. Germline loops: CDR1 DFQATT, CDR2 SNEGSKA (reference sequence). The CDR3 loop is CSATKRAPSTDTQYF. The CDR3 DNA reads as TGCAGTGCTACAAAGCGGGCCCCTAGCACAGATACGCAGTATTTT.

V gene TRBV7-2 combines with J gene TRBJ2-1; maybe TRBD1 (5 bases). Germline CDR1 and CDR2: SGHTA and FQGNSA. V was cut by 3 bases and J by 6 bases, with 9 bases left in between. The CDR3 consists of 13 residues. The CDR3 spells CASSFTRGNEQFF. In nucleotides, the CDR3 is TGTGCCAGCAGCTTTACAAGGGGCAATGAGCAGTTCTTC. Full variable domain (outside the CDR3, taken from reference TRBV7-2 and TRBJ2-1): GAGVSQSPSNKVTEKGKDVELRCDPISGHTALYWYRQSLGQGLEFLIYFQGNSAPDKSGLPSDRFSAERTGGSVSTLTIQRTQQEDSAVYLCASSFTRGNEQFFGPGTRLTVL.

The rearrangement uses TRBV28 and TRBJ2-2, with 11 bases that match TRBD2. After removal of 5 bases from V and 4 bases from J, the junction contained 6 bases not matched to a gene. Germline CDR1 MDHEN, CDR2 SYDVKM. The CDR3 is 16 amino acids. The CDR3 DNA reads TGTGCCAGCAGTCGTGGGACTAGCGGCTTCACCGGGGAGCTGTTTTTT. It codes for CASSRGTSGFTGELFF.

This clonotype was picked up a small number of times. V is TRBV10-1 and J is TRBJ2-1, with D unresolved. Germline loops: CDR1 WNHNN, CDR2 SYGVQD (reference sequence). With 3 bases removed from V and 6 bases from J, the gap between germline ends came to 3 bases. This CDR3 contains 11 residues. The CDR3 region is CASSDFNEQFF. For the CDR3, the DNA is TGCGCCAGCAGTGACTTCAATGAGCAGTTCTTC.

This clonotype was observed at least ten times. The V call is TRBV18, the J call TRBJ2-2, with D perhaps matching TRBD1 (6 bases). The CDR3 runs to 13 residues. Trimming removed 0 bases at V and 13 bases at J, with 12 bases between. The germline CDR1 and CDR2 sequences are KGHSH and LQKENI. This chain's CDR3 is CASSPPEGGPLFF. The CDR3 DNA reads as TGTGCCAGCTCACCACCGGAAGGGGGACCGCTGTTTTTT.

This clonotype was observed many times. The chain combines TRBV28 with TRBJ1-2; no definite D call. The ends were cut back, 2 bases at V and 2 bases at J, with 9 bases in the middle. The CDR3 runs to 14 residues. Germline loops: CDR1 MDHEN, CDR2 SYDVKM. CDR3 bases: TGTGCCAGCAGTTTAGGTGGAGGGAACTATGGCTACACCTTC. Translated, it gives CASSLGGGNYGYTF.

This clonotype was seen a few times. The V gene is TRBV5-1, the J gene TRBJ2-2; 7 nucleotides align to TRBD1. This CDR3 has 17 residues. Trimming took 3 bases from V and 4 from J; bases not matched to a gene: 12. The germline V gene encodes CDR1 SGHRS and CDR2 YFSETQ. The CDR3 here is CASSSYAGTVSTGELFF. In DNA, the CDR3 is TGCGCCAGCAGCTCTTACGCCGGGACAGTCTCCACCGGGGAGCTGTTTTTT.

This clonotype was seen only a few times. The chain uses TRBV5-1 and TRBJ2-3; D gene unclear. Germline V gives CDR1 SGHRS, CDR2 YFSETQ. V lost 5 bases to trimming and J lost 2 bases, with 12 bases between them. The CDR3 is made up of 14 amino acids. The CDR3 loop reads CASRSNPNTDTQYF. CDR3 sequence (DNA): TGCGCCAGCAGATCCAATCCAAACACAGATACGCAGTATTTT.

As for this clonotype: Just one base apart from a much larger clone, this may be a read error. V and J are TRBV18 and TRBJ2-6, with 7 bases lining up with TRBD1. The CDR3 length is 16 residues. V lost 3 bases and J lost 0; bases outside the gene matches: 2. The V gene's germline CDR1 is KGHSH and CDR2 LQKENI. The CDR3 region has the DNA TGTGCCAGCTCACCCGGGACAGACTCTGGGGCCAACGTCCTGACTTTC. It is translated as CASSPGTDSGANVLTF.

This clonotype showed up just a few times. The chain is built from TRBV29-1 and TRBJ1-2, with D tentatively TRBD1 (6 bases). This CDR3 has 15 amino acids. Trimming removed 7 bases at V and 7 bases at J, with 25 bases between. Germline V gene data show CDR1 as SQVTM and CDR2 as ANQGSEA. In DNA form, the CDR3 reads TGCAGCGCCAGAACCCCGGTAGGGGGGGCGCGTGGCTACACCTTC. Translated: CSARTPVGGARGYTF.

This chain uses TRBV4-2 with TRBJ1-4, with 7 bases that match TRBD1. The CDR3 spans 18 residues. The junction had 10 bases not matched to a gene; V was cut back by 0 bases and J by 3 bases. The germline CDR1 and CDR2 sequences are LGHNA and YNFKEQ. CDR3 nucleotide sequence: TGTGCCAGCAGCCAAGATCCCCGGACAGGCAAAGCTAATGAAAAACTGTTTTTT. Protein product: CASSQDPRTGKANEKLFF.

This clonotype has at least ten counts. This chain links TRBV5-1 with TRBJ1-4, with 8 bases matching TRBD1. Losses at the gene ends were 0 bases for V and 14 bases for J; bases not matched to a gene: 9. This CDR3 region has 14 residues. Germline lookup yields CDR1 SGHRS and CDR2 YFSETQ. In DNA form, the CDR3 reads TGCGCCAGCAGCTTGGATCCAGGGGGCAGTCAGCTGTTTTTT. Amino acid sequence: CASSLDPGGSQLFF.

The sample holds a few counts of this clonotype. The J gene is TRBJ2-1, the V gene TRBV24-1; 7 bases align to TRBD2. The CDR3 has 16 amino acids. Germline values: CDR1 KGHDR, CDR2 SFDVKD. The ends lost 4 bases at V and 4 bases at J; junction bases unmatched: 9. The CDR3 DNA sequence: TGTGCCACCAGTGACTTACTCCCCGGGGGGTACAATGAGCAGTTCTTC. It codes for CATSDLLPGGYNEQFF.

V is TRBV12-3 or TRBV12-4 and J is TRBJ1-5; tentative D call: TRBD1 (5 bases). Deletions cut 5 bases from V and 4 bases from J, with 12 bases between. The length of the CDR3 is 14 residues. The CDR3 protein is CASSPRDGNQPQHF. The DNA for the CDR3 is TGTGCCAGCAGTCCCCGGGACGGGAATCAGCCCCAGCATTTT.